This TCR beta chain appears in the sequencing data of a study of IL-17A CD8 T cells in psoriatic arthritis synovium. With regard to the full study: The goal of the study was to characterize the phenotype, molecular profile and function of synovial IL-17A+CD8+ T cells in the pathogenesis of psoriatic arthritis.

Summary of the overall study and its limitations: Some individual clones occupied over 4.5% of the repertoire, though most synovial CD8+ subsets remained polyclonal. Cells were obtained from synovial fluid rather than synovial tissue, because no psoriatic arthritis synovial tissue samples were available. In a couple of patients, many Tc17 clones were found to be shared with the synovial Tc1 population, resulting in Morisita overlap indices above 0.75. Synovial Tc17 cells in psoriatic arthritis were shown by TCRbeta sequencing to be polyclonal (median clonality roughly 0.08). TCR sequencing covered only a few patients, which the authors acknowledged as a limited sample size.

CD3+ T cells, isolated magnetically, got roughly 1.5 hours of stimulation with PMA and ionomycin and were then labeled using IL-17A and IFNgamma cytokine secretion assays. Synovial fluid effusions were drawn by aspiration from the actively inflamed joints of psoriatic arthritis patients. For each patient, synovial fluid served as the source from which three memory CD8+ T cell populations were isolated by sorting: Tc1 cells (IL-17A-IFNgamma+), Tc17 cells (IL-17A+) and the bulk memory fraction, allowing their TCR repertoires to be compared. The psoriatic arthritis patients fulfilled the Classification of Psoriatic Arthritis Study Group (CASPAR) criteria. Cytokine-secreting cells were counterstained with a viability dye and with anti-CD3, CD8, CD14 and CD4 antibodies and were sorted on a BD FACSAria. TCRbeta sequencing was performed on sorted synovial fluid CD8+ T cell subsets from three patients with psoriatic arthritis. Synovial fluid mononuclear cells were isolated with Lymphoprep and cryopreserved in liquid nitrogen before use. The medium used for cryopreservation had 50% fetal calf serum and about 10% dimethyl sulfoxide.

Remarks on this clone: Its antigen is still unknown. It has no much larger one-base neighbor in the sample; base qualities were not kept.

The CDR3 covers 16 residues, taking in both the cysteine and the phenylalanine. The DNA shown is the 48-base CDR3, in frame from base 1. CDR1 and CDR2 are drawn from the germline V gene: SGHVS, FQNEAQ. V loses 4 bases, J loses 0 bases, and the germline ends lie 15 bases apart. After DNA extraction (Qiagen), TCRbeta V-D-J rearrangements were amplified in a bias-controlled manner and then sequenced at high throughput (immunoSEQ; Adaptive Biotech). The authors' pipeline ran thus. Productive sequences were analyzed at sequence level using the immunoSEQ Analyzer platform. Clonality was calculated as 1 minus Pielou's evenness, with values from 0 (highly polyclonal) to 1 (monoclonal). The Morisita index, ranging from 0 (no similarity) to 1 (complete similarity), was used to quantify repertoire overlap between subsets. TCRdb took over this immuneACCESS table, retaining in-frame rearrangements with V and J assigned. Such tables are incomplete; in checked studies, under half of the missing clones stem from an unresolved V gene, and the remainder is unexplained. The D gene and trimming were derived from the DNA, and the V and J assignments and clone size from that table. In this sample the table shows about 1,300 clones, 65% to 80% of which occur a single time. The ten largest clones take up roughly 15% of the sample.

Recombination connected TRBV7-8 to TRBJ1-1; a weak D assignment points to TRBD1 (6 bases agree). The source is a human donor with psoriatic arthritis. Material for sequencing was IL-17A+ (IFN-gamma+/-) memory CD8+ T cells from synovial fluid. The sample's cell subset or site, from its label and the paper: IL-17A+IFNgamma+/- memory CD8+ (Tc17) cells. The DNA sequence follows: TGTGCCAGCAGCTCCCCCGGGACACCCATGAACACTGAAGCTTTCTTT. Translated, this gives CASSSPGTPMNTEAFF.